The 31 T cell receptor beta chains given below trace back to one sample, sequenced in a study of T cell responses to AZD1222 COVID-19 vaccine. Here immunoSEQ multiplex PCR was the method, and the copy in TCRdb shows in-frame clones only, minus some. The table records 120,000 or so clones, approximately 84% of them present only once. The sample here was peripheral blood, taken on day 0 of AZD1222 vaccination. The source of these receptors is an adult in good health.

V gene TRBV18 combines with J gene TRBJ2-5, with D perhaps matching TRBD1 (5 bases). CDR1 KGHSH and CDR2 LQKENI come from the germline V gene. The length of the CDR3 is 12 residues. V lost 5 bases and J 4 bases, leaving 8 bases between the germline ends. In nucleotides, the CDR3 is TGTGCCAGCTCAGGGGCAAGAGAGACCCAGTACTTC. Protein sequence: CASSGARETQYF. The whole variable domain, remainder taken from reference TRBV18 and TRBJ2-5, is NAGVMQNPRHLVRRRGQEARLRCSPMKGHSHVYWYRQLPEEGLKFMVYLQKENIIDESGMPKERFSAEFPKEGPSILRIQQVVRGDSAAYFCASSGARETQYFGPGTRLLVL.

The chain uses TRBV5-4 and TRBJ2-6; tentative D call: TRBD2 (6 bases). V lost 4 bases, J lost 3 bases, and 11 bases lay in between. CDR1 is SGHNT and CDR2 is YYREEE in the germline V gene (reference sequence). This CDR3 spans 15 amino acids. The CDR3 DNA reads as TGTGCCAGCAGCCCGGCGCGGGGTGGGGCCAACGTCCTGACTTTC. This encodes CASSPARGGANVLTF.

This clone has just a few counts. V is TRBV29-1 and J is TRBJ1-1, with D hard to call. The CDR3 totals 12 residues. Trimming stripped 7 bases from V and 7 bases from J, with 16 bases between. In germline, CDR1 is SQVTM, CDR2 ANQGSEA. The CDR3 reads CSAVESAVEAFF. The CDR3 DNA is TGCAGCGCTGTGGAATCGGCCGTTGAAGCTTTCTTT.

The genes are TRBV19 and TRBJ1-5; perhaps TRBD1 as D (5 bases). This CDR3 spans 14 amino acids. The V end was cut by 3 bases, the J end by 7 bases, with 13 bases between. Germline values: CDR1 LNHDA, CDR2 SQIVND (reference sequence). In DNA, the CDR3 is TGTGCCAGTAGTATCGAGCAGCACAGGCAGCCCCAGCATTTT. This translates into CASSIEQHRQPQHF.

The gene calls are TRBV5-3 and TRBJ1-4; D may be TRBD1 (6 bases). TRBV5-3 is an open reading frame whose function is uncertain. Trimming pared 1 base from V and 3 bases from J, leaving 10 bases between. This CDR3 comprises 15 residues. This CDR3 reads CARSLRQGPNEKLFF. For the CDR3, the DNA is TGTGCCAGAAGCTTGAGGCAGGGGCCTAATGAAAAACTGTTTTTT.

This clone was counted ten times or more. The V call is TRBV6-5, the J call TRBJ1-1; maybe TRBD1 (5 bases). CDR1 and CDR2 (germline): MNHEY, SVGAGI. The CDR3 totals 12 residues. Deletions cut 2 bases from V and 4 bases from J, with 5 bases between. The CDR3 nucleotides read TGTGCCAGCAGTTACGGGGCCACTGAAGCTTTCTTT. It is translated as CASSYGATEAFF.

This clone has just one count. This chain joins TRBV6-5 and TRBJ1-5; D perhaps matches TRBD1 (6 bases). The ends were cut back, 0 bases at V and 2 bases at J, with 11 bases in the middle. The CDR3 contains 16 residues. Germline V gives CDR1 MNHEY, CDR2 SVGAGI. The CDR3 nucleotides are TGTGCCAGCAGTTACTCGGGGGGCGCGGGCAATCAGCCCCAGCATTTT. Translating it yields CASSYSGGAGNQPQHF.

The V gene is TRBV3-1 (or the pseudogene TRBV3-2), the J gene TRBJ2-5; possible D gene TRBD2, 6 bases. The CDR3 covers 17 residues. Trimming cost V 1 base and J 3 bases, with 18 bases left between them. Germline V gene data show CDR1 as LGHDT and CDR2 as YNNKEL (reference sequence). Written as DNA, the CDR3 is TGTGCCAGCAGCCAAGGGGATTTGGGGGGAGGAAAAGAGACCCAGTACTTC. Translated: CASSQGDLGGGKETQYF.

This chain links TRBV28 with TRBJ2-3; D is possibly TRBD2 (6 bases). V lost 5 bases to trimming and J lost 1 base, with 13 bases between them. The CDR3 is 15 residues long. Germline CDR1 MDHEN, CDR2 SYDVKM. The CDR3 sequence: CASSPRGEGTDTQYF. The CDR3 DNA reads as TGTGCCAGCAGTCCCAGAGGGGAGGGCACAGATACGCAGTATTTT.

This CDR3 reads CASSPPVVEQYF. The CDR3 nucleotides read TGTGCCAGCAGCCCCCCCGTCGTAGAGCAGTACTTC. The rearrangement links TRBV28 to TRBJ2-7; no clear D gene. The CDR3 spans 12 residues. Trimming took off 6 bases at V and 7 bases at J, with 13 bases between the two ends. Germline-derived CDR1 and CDR2 are MDHEN and SYDVKM.

The CDR3 reads CASRSGTGFHNEQFF. The CDR3 DNA reads as TGTGCCAGCAGATCCGGGACAGGGTTCCACAATGAGCAGTTCTTC. The rearrangement links TRBV28 to TRBJ2-1; 9 bases line up with TRBD1. In germline, CDR1 is MDHEN, CDR2 SYDVKM. The CDR3 is made up of 15 amino acids. V lost 6 bases to trimming and J lost 5 bases; unmatched junction nucleotides: 8.

This chain joins TRBV6-5 and TRBJ2-1; 10 bases agree with TRBD2. This CDR3 is built from 15 residues. From germline, CDR1 is MNHEY and CDR2 SVGAGI. V dropped 5 bases and J dropped 12; count of bases not matched to a gene: 13. The CDR3 loop is CASSLSFTSGASQFF. As DNA, the CDR3 is TGTGCCAGCAGTCTCTCTTTTACTAGCGGGGCCTCGCAGTTCTTC.

The chain combines TRBV24-1 with TRBJ1-4; D is ambiguous. Germline V CDR1 and CDR2: KGHDR, SFDVKD. The V gene lost 5 bases and the J gene lost 7 bases, with 16 bases spanning the gap. CDR3 length: 15 amino acids. The CDR3 DNA follows: TGTGCCACCAGTGTCCTATCGGACGGTTTTGAAAAACTGTTTTTT. It codes for CATSVLSDGFEKLFF.

This chain connects TRBV7-2 to TRBJ1-6, with D perhaps TRBD1 (6 bases). Germline-derived CDR1 and CDR2 are SGHTA and FQGNSA. The ends were cut back, 2 bases at V and 5 bases at J, with 10 bases in the middle. The CDR3 is 15 residues long. The CDR3 bases are TGTGCCAGCAGCTTAATGGGACAAAATAATTCACCCCTCCACTTT. Protein: CASSLMGQNNSPLHF. Full variable domain (rest looked up from reference TRBV7-2 and TRBJ1-6): GAGVSQSPSNKVTEKGKDVELRCDPISGHTALYWYRQSLGQGLEFLIYFQGNSAPDKSGLPSDRFSAERTGGSVSTLTIQRTQQEDSAVYLCASSLMGQNNSPLHFGNGTRLTVT.

This clone showed up just once. The rearrangement joins TRBV6-5 to TRBJ1-2; a possible D gene is TRBD1 (5 bases). The CDR3 is 12 residues long. Germline values: CDR1 MNHEY, CDR2 SVGAGI. Trimming stripped 8 bases from V and 7 bases from J, with 14 bases between. The CDR3 DNA reads as TGTGCCAGCTCTCGGAGCGGGGCTGGCTACACCTTC. Amino acids: CASSRSGAGYTF.

CDR3 sequence: CASSPRGGASTDTQYF. The CDR3 DNA reads TGTGCCAGCAGCCCCCGAGGCGGGGCGAGCACAGATACGCAGTATTTT. The chain employs TRBV5-6 and TRBJ2-3; TRBD2 is a possible D gene (6 bases). The germline V and J ends were trimmed by 4 bases and 0 bases, with 15 bases remaining between them. The germline CDR1 and CDR2 sequences are SGHDT and YYEEEE. The CDR3 loop spans 16 amino acids.

V and J are TRBV2 and TRBJ1-5; D may be TRBD1 (6 bases). Trimming stripped 4 bases from V and 3 bases from J, with 13 bases between. The CDR3 runs 15 residues. The germline V gene has CDR1 SNHLY and CDR2 FYNNEI. CDR3 sequence (DNA): TGTGCCAGCAGTGGGAGTAGGACAGACAATCAGCCCCAGCATTTT. Protein sequence: CASSGSRTDNQPQHF.

J is TRBJ2-5 and V is TRBV6-5, with 9 bases matching TRBD1. CDR1 MNHEY and CDR2 SVGAGI come from the germline V gene. This CDR3 has 14 amino acids. V lost 6 bases to trimming and J lost 5 bases; unmatched junction nucleotides: 7. The CDR3, as DNA: TGTGCCAGCAGCCCGGGACAGGGTTCCGAGACCCAGTACTTC. It encodes CASSPGQGSETQYF.

In its sample, this clone was seen once. The chain is built from TRBV21-1 and TRBJ2-3; whether TRBD2, the table's D call, matches the DNA was not checked. TRBV21-1 is given as a pseudogene. The CDR3 is made up of 14 amino acids. CDR3 region: CANGLAGGKDTQYF. CDR3 sequence (DNA): TGTGCCAACGGACTAGCGGGAGGGAAAGATACGCAGTATTTT.

CDR3 region: CATYPSQHAENTIYF. In DNA form, the CDR3 reads TGTGCCACCTACCCCTCTCAACACGCCGAGAACACCATATATTTT. This chain joins TRBV6-5 and TRBJ1-3; D is unclear. The germline V and J ends were trimmed by 10 bases and 7 bases, with 23 bases remaining between them. The CDR3 has 15 amino acids. From germline, CDR1 is MNHEY and CDR2 SVGAGI.

V gene TRBV5-1 combines with J gene TRBJ1-1; D ambiguous. Between the trimmed V and J ends, which lost 4 bases and 1 base, there was a span of 5 bases. This CDR3 has 12 amino acids. The germline V gene has CDR1 SGHRS and CDR2 YFSETQ. CDR3 loop: CASSRGNTEAFF. The DNA of the CDR3 is TGCGCCAGCAGCCGTGGGAACACTGAAGCTTTCTTT.

V and J are TRBV27 and TRBJ1-5; D perhaps matches TRBD1 (5 bases). This CDR3 contains 15 residues. The V and J ends lost 3 bases and 0 bases respectively, with 9 bases between them. Germline lookup yields CDR1 MNHEY and CDR2 SMNVEV (reference sequence). This CDR3 reads CASSFGTGSNQPQHF. The CDR3 DNA sequence: TGTGCCAGCAGTTTTGGAACAGGTAGCAATCAGCCCCAGCATTTT.

V usage is TRBV18 and J usage is TRBJ1-1; D is undetermined. Trimming stripped 2 bases from V and 1 base from J, with 5 bases between. This CDR3 spans 13 amino acids. From germline, CDR1 is KGHSH and CDR2 LQKENI. Here the CDR3 DNA reads TGTGCCAGCTCACCAGGAAGGAACACTGAAGCTTTCTTT. Its translation: CASSPGRNTEAFF.

This chain connects TRBV7-9 to TRBJ1-4; 10 positions match TRBD1. Germline V gives CDR1 SEHNR, CDR2 FQNEAQ (reference sequence). The CDR3 extends over 15 amino acids. The trim removed 6 bases at V and 7 bases at J, leaving 8 bases unmatched. CDR3 DNA sequence: TGTGCCAGCAGTGCTCCGGGACAGGGGAGTGAAAAACTGTTTTTT. It codes for CASSAPGQGSEKLFF.

CDR3 sequence: CASSLALKAGAYNEQFF. In DNA, the CDR3 is TGCGCCAGCAGCTTGGCCCTTAAGGCGGGAGCCTACAATGAGCAGTTCTTC. The V and J genes are TRBV5-1 and TRBJ2-1; TRBD2 aligns across 7 bases. Germline CDR1 SGHRS, CDR2 YFSETQ. The V gene end was trimmed by 0 bases and the J gene end by 2 bases; junction bases not matched to a gene: 8. This CDR3 contains 17 residues.

This chain links TRBV30 with TRBJ2-5; D is undetermined. The CDR3 covers 10 residues. Germline loops: CDR1 GTSNPN, CDR2 SVGIG (reference sequence). V was trimmed by 1 base and J by 5 bases, leaving 2 bases between them. The CDR3 spells CAWSEETQYF. The CDR3, as DNA: TGTGCCTGGAGTGAGGAGACCCAGTACTTC.

V usage is TRBV14 and J usage is TRBJ2-2; D unclear. The germline V and J ends were trimmed by 7 bases and 4 bases, with 7 bases remaining between them. Germline V CDR1 and CDR2: SGHDN, FVKESK. This CDR3 region has 12 residues. This chain's CDR3 is CASMESTGELFF. The CDR3 DNA follows: TGTGCCAGCATGGAGAGCACCGGGGAGCTGTTTTTT.

The chain employs TRBV7-9 and TRBJ1-2; no clear D. Germline CDR1 reads SEHNR; CDR2 reads FQNEAQ (reference sequence). The CDR3 sequence is 13 residues long. V lost 5 bases and J lost 4, with 11 bases in between. CDR3 DNA: TGTGCCAGCAGCCCGGAACATCCCTATGGCTACACCTTC. Amino acids: CASSPEHPYGYTF.

This chain links TRBV5-6 with TRBJ2-3, with D possibly matching TRBD2 (6 bases). With 5 bases removed from V and 2 bases from J, the gap between germline ends came to 18 bases. Germline V gives CDR1 SGHDT, CDR2 YYEEEE. The CDR3 runs to 16 residues. The CDR3 region has the DNA TGTGCCAGCAGTCTGGAGGGGTTCCACGTCACAGATACGCAGTATTTT. Residues: CASSLEGFHVTDTQYF. Complete variable domain (other parts from reference TRBV5-6 and TRBJ2-3): DAGVTQSPTHLIKTRGQQVTLRCSPKSGHDTVSWYQQALGQGPQFIFQYYEEEERQRGNFPDRFSGHQFPNYSSELNVNALLLGDSALYLCASSLEGFHVTDTQYFGPGTRLTVL.

The chain employs TRBV6-4 and TRBJ1-2, with D possibly matching TRBD1 (6 bases). Germline V CDR1 and CDR2: MRHNA, SNTAGT. CDR3 length: 15 residues. The V and J ends lost 0 bases and 3 bases respectively, with 11 bases between them. As DNA, the CDR3 is TGTGCCAGCAGTGACTCTGCACAGGGACACTATGGCTACACCTTC. Translated: CASSDSAQGHYGYTF.

Remarks on this clone: Other nucleotide sequences in the sample specify the same CDR3. The chain is built from TRBV28 and TRBJ1-1; D call uncertain. The ends were cut back, 2 bases at V and 4 bases at J, with 5 bases in the middle. The CDR3 totals 12 residues. Germline V lookup: CDR1 MDHEN, CDR2 SYDVKM. The CDR3 coding sequence is TGTGCCAGCAGTTTAGGGGTCACTGAAGCTTTCTTT. Its translation is CASSLGVTEAFF.